The subject of this entry is one T cell receptor (beta chain). This specimen comes from a study of T-cell reconstitution after alpha-beta-depleted transplantation in children. V lost 5 bases and J lost 4, with 9 bases in between. CDR3 length: 13 residues. Unique molecular identifiers featured in how the TCRbeta library was prepared. TCRdb reprocessed the PCR reads via MiXCR and lists one record per CDR3 protein. The sample lists almost 400,000 distinct CDR3 sequences, over 20% occurring once. The specimen comprised PBMCs from the stem cell graft donor, sampled from the stem cell graft. This TCR was sampled from a human donor who donated a stem cell graft to a child with acute myeloid leukemia. This sequence joins TRBV12-3 or TRBV12-4 and TRBJ2-1, with D unclear. In nucleotides, the CDR3 is TGTGCCAGCAGTCTCGAAACGTACAATGAGCAGTTCTTC. Its translation: CASSLETYNEQFF.